This T cell receptor (beta chain) was identified during a study of T cell clones after liver transplantation. Study at large: TCRbeta sequencing after a pre-transplant mixed lymphocyte reaction identified graft-donor-reactive clones, later tracked in post-transplant blood.

Clones were read by immunoSEQ multiplex PCR, and TCRdb kept only the in-frame ones, dropping some. The repertoire holds 40,000 to 65,000 clones, with 65% to 85% as singletons. Looked up from germline, CDR1 is SGHTA and CDR2 is FQGNSA. The CDR3 has 16 residues. The ends lost 5 bases at V and 6 bases at J; junction bases unmatched: 9. This chain uses TRBV7-2 with TRBJ2-3; 12 bases agree with TRBD2. The TCR was taken from a human donor who received a liver transplant. The sample in question was CD4+ T cells from blood, obtained before liver transplant. In DNA, the CDR3 is TGTGCCAGCAGCACCGGACTAGCGGGGTTTCGGGATACGCAGTATTTT. Translation gives CASSTGLAGFRDTQYF.